The next 27 T cell receptor beta chains were all read from a single sample in a study of beta chain features in type 1 diabetes. The sequenced template was cDNA made from the entire isolated RNA. Data came from immunoSEQ multiplex PCR; TCRdb stores just in-frame clones and leaves some out. The sample holds a few hundred thousand clones, roughly an eighth seen once. Sample: naive CD4+ T cells from blood. Receptor source: a man between 18 and 29 years old in good health.

The rearrangement links TRBV7-8 to TRBJ2-7; TRBD2 aligns across 7 bases. Germline V gene sequence: CDR1 SGHVS, CDR2 FQNEAQ. This CDR3 region has 15 residues. V lost 4 bases to trimming and J lost 3 bases; unmatched junction nucleotides: 9. The DNA of the CDR3 is TGTGCCAGCAGCTCTGTAAGGGGAGGGTACTACGAGCAGTACTTC. Amino acids: CASSSVRGGYYEQYF.

This clone was seen repeatedly, ten times or more. The chain uses TRBV29-1 and TRBJ1-1, with D possibly matching TRBD1 (5 bases). Germline V gene sequence: CDR1 SQVTM, CDR2 ANQGSEA. V dropped 2 bases and J dropped 9 bases, with 10 bases sitting between them. The CDR3 is 11 residues long. CDR3 sequence (DNA): TGCAGCGTTGAACAGGGTCTGAAAGCTTTCTTT. Protein: CSVEQGLKAFF.

The chain joins TRBV19 to TRBJ2-1; 13 nucleotides line up with TRBD2. There are 15 residues in the CDR3. V lost 5 bases, J lost 8 bases, and 6 bases stayed unmatched. Germline V CDR1 and CDR2: LNHDA, SQIVND (reference sequence). The CDR3 loop is CASSLWTSGSDEQFF. In DNA, the CDR3 is TGTGCCAGTAGTTTATGGACTAGCGGGAGCGATGAGCAGTTCTTC. The full variable domain, rest sourced from reference TRBV19 and TRBJ2-1, is DGGITQSPKYLFRKEGQNVTLSCEQNLNHDAMYWYRQDPGQGLRLIYYSQIVNDFQKGDIAEGYSVSREKKESFPLTVTSAQKNPTAFYLCASSLWTSGSDEQFFGPGTRLTVL.

The chain recombines TRBV30 with TRBJ1-1; a possible D gene is TRBD1 (5 bases). The V gene's germline CDR1 is GTSNPN and CDR2 SVGIG (reference sequence). Trimming removed 2 bases from V and 4 bases from J, with 26 bases in between. CDR3 length equals 18 residues. The CDR3 coding sequence is TGTGCCTGGAGTAGGGTCCGGACACCCTCGCCCCTAAGCACTGAAGCTTTCTTT. It codes for CAWSRVRTPSPLSTEAFF.

There are a few counts of this clone. The same CDR3 arises from other DNA sequences in this sample as well. The gene calls are TRBV6-5 and TRBJ2-7; 9 nucleotides agree with TRBD1. Germline values: CDR1 MNHEY, CDR2 SVGAGI. V was clipped by 5 bases and J by 5 bases; unmatched bases: 4. The length of the CDR3 is 13 residues. This CDR3 reads CASSRDRVNEQYF. As DNA, the CDR3 is TGTGCCAGCAGTAGGGACAGGGTCAACGAGCAGTACTTC.

The chain carries TRBV7-2 and TRBJ2-7; 8 bases line up with TRBD2. The CDR3 sequence is 16 residues long. V lost 5 bases, J lost 9 bases, and 18 bases stayed unmatched. The germline CDR1 and CDR2 sequences are SGHTA and FQGNSA. In DNA form, the CDR3 reads TGTGCCAGCAGCCCCTCGCGAGCTAGCGGGTCGCAGAGGCAGTACTTC. Residues: CASSPSRASGSQRQYF.

The chain uses TRBV19 and TRBJ2-5; TRBD2 matches 9 bases. The CDR3 loop spans 15 amino acids. CDR1 and CDR2 from the germline V gene are LNHDA and SQIVND (reference sequence). The V segment lost 6 bases and the J segment 5 bases; nucleotides outside the gene matches: 10. CDR3 coding DNA: TGTGCCAGTAGGACCTCTGCGGGGGGGCCCGAGACCCAGTACTTC. Translating gives CASRTSAGGPETQYF.

This sequence joins TRBV7-2 and TRBJ1-5, with a weak D call TRBD1 (6 bases). The CDR3 runs 15 residues. Germline assignment: CDR1 SGHTA and CDR2 FQGNSA. V was shortened by 3 bases and J by 6 bases, with 15 bases between the two germline ends. CDR3 amino acids: CASSFYREVSQPQHF. CDR3 bases: TGTGCCAGCAGCTTTTACAGGGAAGTGAGTCAGCCCCAGCATTTT.

This clone turned up a few times. The chain recombines TRBV30 with TRBJ2-7, with 8 nucleotides matching TRBD1. Germline values: CDR1 GTSNPN, CDR2 SVGIG (reference sequence). This CDR3 is built from 12 residues. The J segment lost 7 bases and the V segment lost 3 bases, leaving 5 bases of the junction unmatched. The CDR3 coding sequence is TGTGCCTGGAGCCCAGGGGGCGCGGAGCAGTACTTC. Amino acids: CAWSPGGAEQYF.

This clone was picked up a small number of times. J is TRBJ2-5 and V is TRBV5-1; D not resolved. There are 15 residues in the CDR3. Germline loops: CDR1 SGHRS, CDR2 YFSETQ. V shed 1 base and J shed 5 bases, with 15 bases lying between them. The CDR3 region is CASSLSGVGRETQYF. The CDR3 nucleotides read TGCGCCAGCAGCTTGTCGGGTGTGGGTCGGGAGACCCAGTACTTC.

Concerning this clone itself: Mismatch with germline at one junction end may stem from a read error. The chain links TRBV5-1 to TRBJ2-1; TRBD2 matches 7 bases. There are 12 residues in the CDR3. Germline lookup yields CDR1 SGHRS and CDR2 YFSETQ. As DNA, the CDR3 is TGCGCCAGCAGCAGGGATGGGGGGGAGCAAATCTTC. Residues: CASSRDGGEQIF.

This clone has more than one count but fewer than ten. V is TRBV30 and J is TRBJ2-5, with D possibly matching TRBD1 (6 bases). Germline V gene lookup returns CDR1 GTSNPN and CDR2 SVGIG (reference sequence). Deletions cut 0 bases from V and 6 bases from J, with 11 bases between. The CDR3 is 13 amino acids. CDR3 protein: CAWSVGGTKTQYF. The CDR3 nucleotides are TGTGCCTGGAGTGTAGGGGGTACGAAGACCCAGTACTTC.

The CDR3 DNA reads as TGTGCCAGCAGTTACTCGCGGACAAGCTCCTACAATGAGCAGTTCTTC. It yields the protein CASSYSRTSSYNEQFF. The chain links TRBV6-5 to TRBJ2-1, with TRBD1 as a possible D gene (5 bases). Trimming stripped 0 bases from V and 0 bases from J, with 9 bases between. Per germline, CDR1 MNHEY and CDR2 SVGAGI. The CDR3 is 16 amino acids.

The chain has TRBV19 and TRBJ1-1, with TRBD1 matching over 8 bases. CDR3 length equals 16 residues. V was clipped by 5 bases and J by 6 bases; unmatched bases: 14. CDR1 is LNHDA and CDR2 is SQIVND in the germline V gene (reference sequence). The CDR3 protein is CASSSIRQGITSEAFF. CDR3 DNA: TGTGCCAGTAGTTCTATCCGACAGGGGATCACCTCTGAAGCTTTCTTT.

The rearrangement joins TRBV7-2 to TRBJ1-1; possibly TRBD1 for D (6 bases). Germline CDR1 reads SGHTA; CDR2 reads FQGNSA. The CDR3 has 15 amino acids. The V end was cut by 5 bases, the J end by 1 base, with 14 bases between. The CDR3 region is CASSPRTVTNTEAFF. In DNA, the CDR3 is TGTGCCAGCAGCCCTAGGACAGTAACGAACACTGAAGCTTTCTTT. Variable domain in full (rest from reference TRBV7-2 and TRBJ1-1): GAGVSQSPSNKVTEKGKDVELRCDPISGHTALYWYRQSLGQGLEFLIYFQGNSAPDKSGLPSDRFSAERTGGSVSTLTIQRTQQEDSAVYLCASSPRTVTNTEAFFGQGTRLTVV.

In this sample, this clone turned up a few times. The J gene is TRBJ2-7, the V gene TRBV5-1, with D perhaps TRBD1 (5 bases). The CDR3 is made up of 14 amino acids. Per germline, CDR1 SGHRS and CDR2 YFSETQ. V was trimmed by 4 bases and J by 0 bases, leaving 11 bases between them. CDR3 nucleotide sequence: TGCGCCAGCAGCAGGAGACAGAACTCCTACGAGCAGTACTTC. Amino acids: CASSRRQNSYEQYF.

This clone was counted a few times. The chain links TRBV28 to TRBJ2-1; D perhaps matches TRBD2 (5 bases). The V gene lost 5 bases and the J gene lost 9 bases, with 11 bases spanning the gap. The CDR3 spans 12 residues. Germline-derived CDR1 and CDR2 are MDHEN and SYDVKM. CDR3 sequence: CASSLARGEQFF. The CDR3 bases are TGTGCCAGCAGTCTAGCACGGGGTGAGCAGTTCTTC.

The chain uses TRBV19 and TRBJ2-3; TRBD2 matches at 10 bases. V dropped 3 bases and J dropped 8; count of bases not matched to a gene: 5. This CDR3 has 14 amino acids. Germline V lookup: CDR1 LNHDA, CDR2 SQIVND (reference sequence). The CDR3: CASSIRASGSTQYF. DNA of the CDR3: TGTGCCAGTAGTATTAGGGCTAGCGGGAGTACGCAGTATTTT.

Only a few counts were recorded for this clone. V gene TRBV7-9 combines with J gene TRBJ1-5; D not certain. CDR1 is SEHNR, CDR2 FQNEAQ, per germline (reference sequence). The length of the CDR3 is 15 residues. The V and J ends lost 5 bases and 6 bases respectively, with 17 bases between them. The CDR3 loop reads CASSVGGLLLQPQHF. CDR3 in DNA: TGTGCCAGCAGCGTGGGCGGACTCTTGCTTCAGCCCCAGCATTTT.

The rearrangement joins TRBV7-3 to TRBJ2-7; D might be TRBD2 (5 bases). Looked up from germline, CDR1 is SGHTA and CDR2 is FQGTGA. There are 14 residues in the CDR3. V gave up 1 base and J gave up 5 bases, with 12 bases separating them. The CDR3 DNA reads TGTGCCAGCAGCTTAATGGGTACTAGTAACGAGCAGTACTTC. Its translation is CASSLMGTSNEQYF.

The rearrangement links TRBV19 to TRBJ2-3, with 7 nucleotides matching TRBD1. There are 15 residues in the CDR3. CDR1 is LNHDA and CDR2 is SQIVND in the germline V gene (reference sequence). The J segment lost 5 bases and the V segment lost 7 bases, leaving 12 bases of the junction unmatched. The CDR3 coding sequence is TGTGCCAGTAACCCCCGGGACAGCAGTGTAGATACGCAGTATTTT. Translated, it gives CASNPRDSSVDTQYF.

V usage is TRBV11-2 and J usage is TRBJ2-5, with 9 bases lining up with TRBD2. The CDR3 length is 15 residues. The V and J ends lost 1 base and 4 bases, in that order; junction bases with no gene match: 4. The germline V gene encodes CDR1 SGHAT and CDR2 FQNNGV. CDR3 region: CASSLVLSGGETQYF. CDR3 in DNA: TGTGCCAGCAGCTTAGTTCTTAGCGGGGGAGAGACCCAGTACTTC.

The chain uses TRBV18 and TRBJ1-5; D possibly corresponds to TRBD1 (5 bases). CDR1 and CDR2 (germline): KGHSH, LQKENI. Trimming removed 6 bases from V and 3 bases from J, with 15 bases in between. The CDR3 is 15 residues long. The CDR3 DNA reads as TGTGCCAGCTCTCCTGACAGTGCCTACAATCAGCCCCAGCATTTT. Protein: CASSPDSAYNQPQHF.

The chain uses TRBV28 and TRBJ2-1; 13 bases map to TRBD2. The CDR3 consists of 14 residues. Per germline, CDR1 MDHEN and CDR2 SYDVKM. Trimming at V came to 5 bases and at J to 5 bases, leaving 0 bases not matched to a gene. For the CDR3, the DNA is TGTGCCAGCAGTACTAGCGGGAGGGACAATGAGCAGTTCTTC. Protein sequence: CASSTSGRDNEQFF. The complete variable domain, with remaining parts taken from reference TRBV28 and TRBJ2-1, reads DVKVTQSSRYLVKRTGEKVFLECVQDMDHENMFWYRQDPGLGLRLIYFSYDVKMKEKGDIPEGYSVSREKKERFSLILESASTNQTSMYLCASSTSGRDNEQFFGPGTRLTVL.

This clone was picked up a small number of times. The V call is TRBV28, the J call TRBJ2-7, with TRBD1 as a possible D gene (6 bases). The CDR3 runs 14 residues. Trimming took 6 bases from V and 2 from J, leaving 14 bases between them. Germline-derived CDR1 and CDR2 are MDHEN and SYDVKM. The CDR3 DNA reads TGTGCCAGCAGGGGGGCCTATATCCCCTACGAGCAGTACTTC. This encodes CASRGAYIPYEQYF.

The gene calls are TRBV6-6 and TRBJ2-7, with TRBD1 matching over 7 bases. J was trimmed by 3 bases and V by 2 bases; bases with no gene match: 7. CDR3 length: 15 amino acids. Germline CDR1 MNHNY, CDR2 SVGAGI (reference sequence). The CDR3 nucleotides read TGTGCCAGCAGTTACCGGACAGGCAGCGACTACGAGCAGTACTTC. Residues: CASSYRTGSDYEQYF.

V is TRBV19 and J is TRBJ2-4, with D possibly matching TRBD1 (5 bases). V lost 5 bases, J lost 4 bases, and 12 bases lay in between. This CDR3 is built from 14 residues. CDR1 and CDR2 from the germline V gene are LNHDA and SQIVND (reference sequence). CDR3 amino acids: CASSLLDTKNIQYF. CDR3 nucleotide sequence: TGTGCCAGTAGTCTCCTGGACACGAAAAACATTCAGTACTTC. Drawing the rest from reference TRBV19 and TRBJ2-4, the complete variable domain is DGGITQSPKYLFRKEGQNVTLSCEQNLNHDAMYWYRQDPGQGLRLIYYSQIVNDFQKGDIAEGYSVSREKKESFPLTVTSAQKNPTAFYLCASSLLDTKNIQYFGAGTRLSVL.